The next 13 T cell receptor beta chains were all read from a single sample in a study of Ad26.COV2.S vaccination and SARS-CoV-2 variants (dated by TCRdb to about 2021). The sample's treatment or condition, from its label and the paper: roughly 19 received Ad26.COV2.S at low or high dose, single or two shots; five or six received placebo; per-sample allocation not given. For vaccine and placebo recipients, repertoires were sequenced using samples collected on day 63 after the first injection. The receptor library was made with the immunoSEQ multiplex PCR assay. The immuneACCESS repertoire file appears here via TCRdb, limited to in-frame rearrangements. These files lack a portion of the clones; in checked studies, under half of the deficit traces to unresolved V genes, and the cause of the others is not known. This sample holds 350,000 to 500,000 clones; roughly 88% were observed only once. Of the sample, approximately 4.5% is held by the ten largest clones.

The sequencing here drew on peripheral blood, taken in a trial of Ad26.COV2.S vaccine versus placebo. These receptors were obtained from a person aged 18-65 years who received the Ad26.COV2.S COVID-19 vaccine or a placebo.

This rearrangement joins TRBV25-1 to TRBJ2-5, with 16 bases fitting TRBD2. The CDR3 is 14 amino acids. V trimming: 5 bases; J trimming: 9 bases; junction bases outside the gene matches: 3. CDR1 and CDR2 from the germline V gene are MGHDK and SYGVNS. The CDR3 reads CASSTGLAGGAQYF. CDR3 DNA sequence: TGTGCCAGCAGTACGGGACTAGCGGGAGGGGCCCAGTACTTC.

The chain has TRBV25-1 and TRBJ2-7; TRBD2 aligns across 12 bases. CDR1 MGHDK and CDR2 SYGVNS come from the germline V gene. The trim removed 3 bases at V and 5 bases at J, leaving 8 bases unmatched. The CDR3 runs to 16 residues. The CDR3 bases are TGTGCCAGCAGTGACCCTACTCTAGCGGGAGGGGACGAGCAGTACTTC. Translated: CASSDPTLAGGDEQYF.

In regard to this clone: A junction end diverges from the germline sequence, so it may reflect a read error. The chain combines TRBV28 with TRBJ2-7; 9 bases align to TRBD2. The CDR3 consists of 12 residues. Germline V gives CDR1 MDHEN, CDR2 SYDVKM. The CDR3 sequence is CASSVSGRSALF. For the CDR3, the DNA is TGTGCCAGCAGTGTAAGCGGGAGGTCCGCTCTATTC.

The DNA for the CDR3 is TGTGCCAGCAGCCCGACTAGCGGGAGGGCAGGGGAGCAGTTCTTC. Its protein product is CASSPTSGRAGEQFF. V is TRBV7-9 and J is TRBJ2-1; 14 nucleotides agree with TRBD2. CDR1 SEHNR and CDR2 FQNEAQ come from the germline V gene (reference sequence). Trimming took 5 bases from V and 10 from J; bases not matched to a gene: 7. The CDR3 spans 15 residues.

V and J are TRBV6-1 and TRBJ2-1; 8 bases map to TRBD2. The J segment lost 4 bases and the V segment lost 2 bases, leaving 4 bases of the junction unmatched. Germline V CDR1 and CDR2: MNHNS, SASEGT. This CDR3 contains 15 residues. The CDR3 coding sequence is TGTGCCAGCAGTGAAACAGCGGGGGATTACAATGAGCAGTTCTTC. This sequence encodes CASSETAGDYNEQFF.

In DNA form, the CDR3 reads TGTGCCAGTAGTATTATTGTACTAGCGGAACCCCAGGAGCTGTTTTTT. It is translated as CASSIIVLAEPQELFF. This chain links TRBV19 with TRBJ2-2, with TRBD2 matching over 8 bases. Germline V gene sequence: CDR1 LNHDA, CDR2 SQIVND (reference sequence). This CDR3 is 16 amino acids long. The ends lost 3 bases at V and 10 bases at J; junction bases unmatched: 13.

This chain connects TRBV12-1 to TRBJ2-1; no DNA check was done on the table's D call, TRBD2. TRBV12-1 is deemed a pseudogene. The CDR3 length is 14 residues. The CDR3 DNA sequence: TGTGCCAGCAGCTTCGGGACTAGTGTACATGAGCAGTTCTTC. This sequence encodes CASSFGTSVHEQFF.

This chain joins TRBV14 and TRBJ2-7; 8 bases agree with TRBD1. Germline values: CDR1 SGHDN, CDR2 FVKESK. This CDR3 spans 15 amino acids. V was pared by 2 bases and J by 3 bases, with 6 bases of the junction left unmatched. DNA of the CDR3: TGTGCCAGCAGCCAACACCGGGACAGGCGCTACGAGCAGTACTTC. This codes for CASSQHRDRRYEQYF.

CDR3 sequence reads: CASSDRGYEQYF. DNA for the CDR3: TGTGCCAGCAGTGACAGGGGCTACGAGCAGTACTTC. The V gene is TRBV27, the J gene TRBJ2-7; 8 bases are shared with TRBD1. Looked up from germline, CDR1 is MNHEY and CDR2 is SMNVEV (reference sequence). The CDR3 has 12 amino acids. J gave up 3 bases and V 5 bases, and 0 bases lay outside the gene matches.

The rearrangement joins TRBV7-3 to TRBJ2-7; 14 positions match TRBD2. From germline, CDR1 is SGHTA and CDR2 FQGTGA. J was trimmed by 7 bases and V by 0 bases; bases with no gene match: 11. The CDR3 sequence is 18 residues long. The CDR3 coding sequence is TGTGCCAGCAGCTTAACGACGACTAGCGGGAGGGCCCAGTGGGAGCAGTACTTC. It is translated as CASSLTTTSGRAQWEQYF.

The chain is built from TRBV28 and TRBJ1-1; D perhaps matches TRBD1 (6 bases). V was pared by 7 bases and J by 0 bases, with 24 bases between. Germline V gives CDR1 MDHEN, CDR2 SYDVKM. This CDR3 is built from 18 residues. The CDR3 DNA is TGTGCCAGCACCTTTTTGGGGGGCGTGTACGGGATGAACACTGAAGCTTTCTTT. It is translated as CASTFLGGVYGMNTEAFF.

V and J are TRBV28 and TRBJ2-3, with TRBD2 identical over 11 bases. The junction had 14 bases not matched to a gene; V was cut back by 6 bases and J by 3 bases. Per the germline V gene, CDR1 is MDHEN and CDR2 is SYDVKM. The length of the CDR3 is 18 residues. The CDR3 bases are TGTGCCAGCAGACAATCACTAGCGGGAGCGCTGAGGACAGATACGCAGTATTTT. Amino acid sequence: CASRQSLAGALRTDTQYF.

This clone was recorded only once. The chain links TRBV7-2 to TRBJ2-5; D ambiguous. V lost 3 bases to trimming and J lost 4 bases, with 9 bases between them. Germline V gene lookup returns CDR1 SGHTA and CDR2 FQGNSA. CDR3 length equals 13 residues. CDR3 residues: CASSFGPRETQYF. The CDR3 bases are TGTGCCAGCAGCTTCGGTCCTCGAGAGACCCAGTACTTC.